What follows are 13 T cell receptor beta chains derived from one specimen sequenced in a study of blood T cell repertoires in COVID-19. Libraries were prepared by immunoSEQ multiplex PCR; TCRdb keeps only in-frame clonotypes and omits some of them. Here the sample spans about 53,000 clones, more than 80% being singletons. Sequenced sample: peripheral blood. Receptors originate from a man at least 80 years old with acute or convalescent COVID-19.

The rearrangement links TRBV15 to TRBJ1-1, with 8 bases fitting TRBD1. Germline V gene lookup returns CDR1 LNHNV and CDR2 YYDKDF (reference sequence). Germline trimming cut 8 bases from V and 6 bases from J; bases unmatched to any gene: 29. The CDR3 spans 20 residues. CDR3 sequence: CATLPGQARSGFTRKAEAFF. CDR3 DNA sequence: TGTGCCACCCTTCCGGGACAGGCTAGATCTGGGTTTACGCGGAAAGCTGAAGCTTTCTTT.

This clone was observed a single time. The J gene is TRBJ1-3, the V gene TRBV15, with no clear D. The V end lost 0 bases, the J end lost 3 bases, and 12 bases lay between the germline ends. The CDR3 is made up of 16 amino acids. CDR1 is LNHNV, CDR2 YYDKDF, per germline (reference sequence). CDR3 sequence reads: CATSRDNRNSGNTIYF. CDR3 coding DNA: TGTGCCACCAGCAGAGATAACCGGAACAGTGGAAACACCATATATTTT.

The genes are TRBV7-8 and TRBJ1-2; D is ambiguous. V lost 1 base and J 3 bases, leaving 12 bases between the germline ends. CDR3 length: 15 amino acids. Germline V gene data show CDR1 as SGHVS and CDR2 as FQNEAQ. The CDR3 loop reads CASSLGPPGDYGYTF. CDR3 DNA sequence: TGTGCCAGCAGCTTAGGGCCCCCGGGTGACTATGGCTACACCTTC.

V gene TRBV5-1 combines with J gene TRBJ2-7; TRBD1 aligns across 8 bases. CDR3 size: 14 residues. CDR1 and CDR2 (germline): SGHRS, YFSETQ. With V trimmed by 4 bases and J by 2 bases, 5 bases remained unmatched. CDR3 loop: CASSPRQGPYEQYF. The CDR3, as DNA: TGCGCCAGCAGCCCAAGACAGGGGCCCTACGAGCAGTACTTC. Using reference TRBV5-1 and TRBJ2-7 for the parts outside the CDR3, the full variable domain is KAGVTQTPRYLIKTRGQQVTLSCSPISGHRSVSWYQQTPGQGLQFLFEYFSETQRNKGNFPGRFSGRQFSNSRSEMNVSTLELGDSALYLCASSPRQGPYEQYFGPGTRLTVT.

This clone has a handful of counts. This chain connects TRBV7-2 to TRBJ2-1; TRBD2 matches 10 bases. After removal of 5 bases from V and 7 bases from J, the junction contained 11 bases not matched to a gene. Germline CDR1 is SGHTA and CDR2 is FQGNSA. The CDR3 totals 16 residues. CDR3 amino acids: CASSTQAGGRGNEQFF. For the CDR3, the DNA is TGTGCCAGCAGCACTCAAGCGGGGGGGAGAGGGAATGAGCAGTTCTTC.

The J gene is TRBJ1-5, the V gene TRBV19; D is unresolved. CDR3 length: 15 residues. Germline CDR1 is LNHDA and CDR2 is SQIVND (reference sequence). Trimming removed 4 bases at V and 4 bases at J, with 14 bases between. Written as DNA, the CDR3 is TGTGCCAGTAGTAAACCGTCCGGGTGGAATCAGCCCCAGCATTTT. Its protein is CASSKPSGWNQPQHF.

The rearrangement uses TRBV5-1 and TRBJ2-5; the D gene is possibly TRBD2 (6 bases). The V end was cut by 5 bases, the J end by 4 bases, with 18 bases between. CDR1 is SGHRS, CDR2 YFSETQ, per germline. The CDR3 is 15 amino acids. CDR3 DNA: TGCGCCAGCAGTTCTGAGACTAGACCTTTAGAGACCCAGTACTTC. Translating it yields CASSSETRPLETQYF. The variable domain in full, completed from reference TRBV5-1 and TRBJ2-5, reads KAGVTQTPRYLIKTRGQQVTLSCSPISGHRSVSWYQQTPGQGLQFLFEYFSETQRNKGNFPGRFSGRQFSNSRSEMNVSTLELGDSALYLCASSSETRPLETQYFGPGTRLLVL.

Here the CDR3 reads CASGFRGLASETQYF. As DNA, the CDR3 is TGTGCTAGTGGTTTCCGGGGACTAGCGAGTGAGACCCAGTACTTC. The chain is built from TRBV12-5 and TRBJ2-5, with 10 bases lining up with TRBD2. This CDR3 spans 15 amino acids. V shed 3 bases and J 5 bases; nucleotides not matched to a gene: 6. Germline V gives CDR1 LGHNT, CDR2 FRNRAP.

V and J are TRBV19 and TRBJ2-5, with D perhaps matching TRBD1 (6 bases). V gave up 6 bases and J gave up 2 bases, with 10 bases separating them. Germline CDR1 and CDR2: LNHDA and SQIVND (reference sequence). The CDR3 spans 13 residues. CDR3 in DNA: TGTGCCAGTAGCCTTGGACAGCAAGAGACCCAGTACTTC. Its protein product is CASSLGQQETQYF.

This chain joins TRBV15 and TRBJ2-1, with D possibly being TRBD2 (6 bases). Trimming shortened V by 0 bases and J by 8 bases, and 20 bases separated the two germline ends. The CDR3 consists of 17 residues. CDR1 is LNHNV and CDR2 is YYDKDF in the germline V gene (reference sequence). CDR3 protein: CATSRERRVRNIDEQFF. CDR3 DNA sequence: TGTGCCACCAGCAGAGAGAGGAGGGTACGTAATATCGATGAGCAGTTCTTC. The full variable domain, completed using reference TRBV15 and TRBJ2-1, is DAMVIQNPRYQVTQFGKPVTLSCSQTLNHNVMYWYQQKSSQAPKLLFHYYDKDFNNEADTPDNFQSRRPNTSFCFLDIRSPGLGDTAMYLCATSRERRVRNIDEQFFGPGTRLTVL.

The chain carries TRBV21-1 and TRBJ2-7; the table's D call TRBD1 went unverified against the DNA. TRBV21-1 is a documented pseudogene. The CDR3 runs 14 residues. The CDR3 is CASSKEQGAHEQYF. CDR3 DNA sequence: TGTGCCAGCAGCAAAGAACAGGGGGCCCACGAGCAGTACTTC.

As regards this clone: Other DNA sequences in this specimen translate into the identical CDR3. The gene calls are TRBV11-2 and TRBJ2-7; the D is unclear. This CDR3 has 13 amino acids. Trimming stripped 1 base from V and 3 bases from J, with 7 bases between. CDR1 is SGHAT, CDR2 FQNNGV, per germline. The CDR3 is CASSLGRVYEQYF. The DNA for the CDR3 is TGTGCCAGCAGCTTAGGGAGAGTCTACGAGCAGTACTTC. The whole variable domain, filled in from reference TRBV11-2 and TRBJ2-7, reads EAGVAQSPRYKIIEKRQSVAFWCNPISGHATLYWYQQILGQGPKLLIQFQNNGVVDDSQLPKDRFSAERLKGVDSTLKIQPAKLEDSAVYLCASSLGRVYEQYFGPGTRLTVT.

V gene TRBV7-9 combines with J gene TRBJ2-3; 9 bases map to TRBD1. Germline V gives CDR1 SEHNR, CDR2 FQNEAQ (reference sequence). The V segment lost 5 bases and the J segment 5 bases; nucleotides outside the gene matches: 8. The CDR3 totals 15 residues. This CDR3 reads CASSTGTGLGDTQYF. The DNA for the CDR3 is TGTGCCAGCAGCACCGGGACAGGGTTAGGAGATACGCAGTATTTT.